This T cell receptor beta chain was recovered during a study of blood T cell repertoires in COVID-19. Study context: Acute and convalescent COVID-19 specimens originated in the United States, Italy and Spain.

Trimming took off 3 bases at V and 5 bases at J, with 5 bases between the two ends. This CDR3 comprises 11 residues. Germline CDR1 DFQATT, CDR2 SNEGSKA (reference sequence). As originally analysed: Reference gene primer amplification in the assay estimated nucleated cell counts. Using immunoSEQ multiplex PCR, the repertoire was profiled, and TCRdb retains in-frame clones only, with some absent. The DNA gave D and trimming, while V, J and clone size come from that table. The table lists more than 110,000 clones, roughly 86% of them singletons. The sequenced sample consisted of peripheral blood. This clonotype was sampled from a man aged 45-65 years with active or convalescent COVID-19. The chain links TRBV20-1 to TRBJ2-1; D ambiguous. DNA for the CDR3: TGCAGTGCTAGGTTCGACAATGAGCAGTTCTTC. This encodes CSARFDNEQFF.